The 20 T cell receptor beta chains given below trace back to one sample, sequenced in a study of T cell responses to AZD1222 COVID-19 vaccine. Measured with immunoSEQ multiplex PCR; TCRdb has only the in-frame clones, and not every one. Of more than 150,000 clones in the sample, almost 90% are singletons; the top ten hold approximately 0.49%. Here the sequenced sample was peripheral blood, taken on day 0 of AZD1222 vaccination. Receptors originate from an adult in good health.

This rearrangement joins TRBV28 to TRBJ2-7; the D gene is possibly TRBD2 (5 bases). The CDR3 extends over 15 amino acids. The germline V gene has CDR1 MDHEN and CDR2 SYDVKM. Trimming removed 3 bases at V and 0 bases at J, with 12 bases between. The CDR3 DNA reads TGTGCCAGCAGTTTCGGCGGGTCCCCCTCCTACGAGCAGTACTTC. This translates into CASSFGGSPSYEQYF. The full variable domain, with the rest looked up from reference TRBV28 and TRBJ2-7, is DVKVTQSSRYLVKRTGEKVFLECVQDMDHENMFWYRQDPGLGLRLIYFSYDVKMKEKGDIPEGYSVSREKKERFSLILESASTNQTSMYLCASSFGGSPSYEQYFGPGTRLTVT.

The DNA of the CDR3 is TGTGCCACCATGACAAGTGGGCCAGATACGCAGTATTTT. As protein: CATMTSGPDTQYF. The V call is TRBV12-3 or TRBV12-4, the J call TRBJ2-3, with unresolved D. The CDR3 length is 13 residues. Trimming pared 10 bases from V and 4 bases from J, leaving 15 bases between.

V gene TRBV2 combines with J gene TRBJ2-7, with D tentatively TRBD1 (5 bases). The CDR3 contains 13 residues. Deletions cut 6 bases from V and 1 base from J, with 10 bases between. Germline values: CDR1 SNHLY, CDR2 FYNNEI. The CDR3 region has the DNA TGTGCCAGCAGGAGTGACAGTTCCTACGAGCAGTACTTC. Its protein product is CASRSDSSYEQYF.

The chain employs TRBV5-1 and TRBJ1-2; D perhaps matches TRBD1 (5 bases). Trimming took off 4 bases at V and 2 bases at J, with 15 bases between the two ends. The CDR3 is 15 amino acids. CDR1 and CDR2 from the germline V gene are SGHRS and YFSETQ. DNA of the CDR3: TGCGCCAGCAGCGCGGATGGGGCGCGAAACTATGGCTACACCTTC. This encodes CASSADGARNYGYTF.

The rearrangement uses TRBV21-1 and TRBJ2-1. TRBV21-1 is a documented pseudogene. CDR3 length: 17 amino acids. CDR3 sequence: CASSRWWAPFLDNEQFF. The CDR3 coding sequence is TGTGCCAGCAGCAGATGGTGGGCCCCTTTCCTAGACAATGAGCAGTTCTTC.

The chain links TRBV7-9 to TRBJ2-7; a weak D match, TRBD2 (5 bases). The CDR3 covers 12 residues. Germline values: CDR1 SEHNR, CDR2 FQNEAQ (reference sequence). V shed 5 bases and J shed 4 bases, with 9 bases lying between them. The CDR3 nucleotides read TGTGCCAGCAGCGCGAGAGGGTACGAGCAGTACTTC. Amino acids: CASSARGYEQYF.

This chain joins TRBV3-1 (or the pseudogene TRBV3-2) and TRBJ2-6, with D maybe TRBD1 (5 bases). Trimming stripped 4 bases from V and 0 bases from J, with 10 bases between. In germline, CDR1 is LGHDT, CDR2 YNNKEL (reference sequence). The CDR3 is 16 amino acids. In DNA, the CDR3 is TGTGCCAGCAGCCTAAGGGGTGGCTCTGGGGCCAACGTCCTGACTTTC. It specifies CASSLRGGSGANVLTF.

The rearrangement links TRBV7-9 to TRBJ1-4, with 10 bases fitting TRBD1. The CDR3 covers 16 residues. V shed 2 bases, J shed 5 bases, and the junction held 5 bases outside the gene matches. Germline lookup yields CDR1 SEHNR and CDR2 FQNEAQ (reference sequence). CDR3 nucleotide sequence: TGTGCCAGCAGCTTAACCCTGGGACAGGGGAATGAAAAACTGTTTTTT. Protein sequence: CASSLTLGQGNEKLFF. The complete variable domain, with remaining parts taken from reference TRBV7-9 and TRBJ1-4, reads DTGVSQNPRHKITKRGQNVTFRCDPISEHNRLYWYRQTLGQGPEFLTYFQNEAQLEKSRLLSDRFSAERPKGSFSTLEIQRTEQGDSAMYLCASSLTLGQGNEKLFFGSGTQLSVL.

V and J are TRBV11-3 and TRBJ1-4; 10 nucleotides agree with TRBD1. V lost 0 bases and J lost 8; bases outside the gene matches: 9. The CDR3 consists of 17 residues. CDR1 SGHNT and CDR2 YENEEA come from the germline V gene. Here the CDR3 DNA reads TGTGCCAGCAGCTTAGACCGTCGGACAGGGGGGGAAGAAAAACTGTTTTTT. Encoded protein: CASSLDRRTGGEEKLFF.

The V call is TRBV5-1, the J call TRBJ1-3, with 8 bases aligning to TRBD1. The germline V gene encodes CDR1 SGHRS and CDR2 YFSETQ. Germline trimming cut 4 bases from V and 0 bases from J; bases unmatched to any gene: 6. CDR3 length: 16 residues. For the CDR3, the DNA is TGCGCCAGCAGCGGGGGACAGGCCTACTCTGGAAACACCATATATTTT. Its protein is CASSGGQAYSGNTIYF.

This chain links TRBV7-2 with TRBJ1-5; no reliable D call. Germline CDR1 reads SGHTA; CDR2 reads FQGNSA. The CDR3 loop spans 13 amino acids. The V gene lost 2 bases and the J gene lost 0 bases, with 2 bases spanning the gap. The CDR3 loop is CASSLLSNQPQHF. In DNA, the CDR3 is TGTGCCAGCAGCTTACTTAGCAATCAGCCCCAGCATTTT.

The rearrangement links TRBV3-1 (or the pseudogene TRBV3-2) to TRBJ2-3; D may be TRBD2 (7 bases). Trimming took 5 bases from V and 4 from J, leaving 16 bases between them. The CDR3 extends over 15 amino acids. Germline V CDR1 and CDR2: LGHDT, YNNKEL (reference sequence). The CDR3, as DNA: TGTGCCAGCAGCTCCGAGGGGGGGGGAGCAGATACGCAGTATTTT. Translation gives CASSSEGGGADTQYF.

This chain links TRBV3-1 (or the pseudogene TRBV3-2) with TRBJ1-1; D uncertain. The CDR3 consists of 14 residues. V lost 6 bases and J 3 bases, leaving 14 bases between the germline ends. Germline CDR1 reads LGHDT; CDR2 reads YNNKEL (reference sequence). The CDR3 DNA reads as TGTGCCAGCAGTTCCGATCCGGAACACACTGAAGCTTTCTTT. This sequence encodes CASSSDPEHTEAFF.

The V and J genes are TRBV2 and TRBJ2-5; TRBD2 might be the D (6 bases). Trimming stripped 4 bases from V and 5 bases from J, with 20 bases between. The CDR3 length is 16 residues. CDR1 and CDR2 (germline): SNHLY, FYNNEI. CDR3 residues: CASSGHGSGVSETQYF. The CDR3 DNA reads TGTGCCAGCAGTGGCCACGGGTCGGGGGTTTCGGAGACCCAGTACTTC.

Notes on this clone: This same CDR3 is encoded by further DNA sequences in the sample. The CDR3 region has the DNA TGCAGCGGTGGACAGGGTCGGTACGAGCAGTACTTC. It specifies CSGGQGRYEQYF. The chain uses TRBV29-1 and TRBJ2-7; 8 bases agree with TRBD1. This CDR3 region has 12 residues. V lost 7 bases and J lost 4; bases outside the gene matches: 6. Germline V lookup: CDR1 SQVTM, CDR2 ANQGSEA.

As to this clone: Other DNA sequences in this specimen translate into the identical CDR3. The chain combines TRBV7-9 with TRBJ1-5; D ambiguous. V lost 3 bases, J lost 4 bases, and 7 bases lay in between. Per germline, CDR1 SEHNR and CDR2 FQNEAQ (reference sequence). The CDR3 covers 13 residues. Written as DNA, the CDR3 is TGTGCCAGCAGCTTGGACGGTAATCAGCCCCAGCATTTT. Translated, it gives CASSLDGNQPQHF.

The chain couples TRBV2 to TRBJ1-5; maybe TRBD1 (6 bases). This CDR3 spans 15 amino acids. V gave up 7 bases and J gave up 3 bases, with 16 bases separating them. CDR1 and CDR2 from the germline V gene are SNHLY and FYNNEI. The CDR3 nucleotides read TGTGCCAGCAACAAAGACAGGTCTTTCAATCAGCCCCAGCATTTT. It yields the protein CASNKDRSFNQPQHF.

J is TRBJ2-2 and V is TRBV6-2 or TRBV6-3; D is ambiguous. This CDR3 has 16 residues. V lost 3 bases to trimming and J lost 3 bases, with 14 bases between them. Germline CDR1 is MNHEY and CDR2 is SVGEGT. The CDR3 DNA reads as TGTGCCAGCAGTTATGGGCCGGCCGTGGACACCGGGGAGCTGTTTTTT. It yields the protein CASSYGPAVDTGELFF.

This chain joins TRBV11-3 and TRBJ2-3; possible D gene TRBD2, 6 bases. V shed 1 base and J shed 5 bases, with 10 bases lying between them. This CDR3 spans 14 amino acids. Germline V lookup: CDR1 SGHNT, CDR2 YENEEA. As DNA, the CDR3 is TGTGCCAGCAGCTTAGGACTAGTTGGAGATACGCAGTATTTT. Translation: CASSLGLVGDTQYF.

This clone appeared a single time. This chain joins TRBV11-3 and TRBJ2-7, with no clear D. The CDR3 is 16 residues long. The V gene lost 2 bases and the J gene lost 3 bases, with 17 bases spanning the gap. From germline, CDR1 is SGHNT and CDR2 YENEEA. CDR3 in amino acids: CASSLNGVGYLYEQYF. In nucleotides, the CDR3 is TGTGCCAGCAGCTTAAATGGCGTTGGCTACCTCTACGAGCAGTACTTC.